A single sample is the source of the 28 T cell receptor beta chains below, sequenced in a study of cytomegalovirus exposure and HLA in healthy donors. 60 Vbeta and 13 Jbeta primers were used in PCR. The data were produced by immunoSEQ multiplex PCR, yet TCRdb's version contains in-frame clones alone and is incomplete. This table holds approximately 68,000 clones, 75% found once. Sample: PBMCs. All receptors come from a woman aged 25 to 39 in good health and CMV-seropositive.

The chain recombines TRBV28 with TRBJ2-7; D unclear. Trimming took 3 bases from V and 6 from J, leaving 12 bases between them. Germline loops: CDR1 MDHEN, CDR2 SYDVKM. This CDR3 has 13 amino acids. The CDR3 here is CASSLGNLGEQYF. The CDR3 DNA reads as TGTGCCAGCAGTTTGGGCAACCTTGGCGAGCAGTACTTC.

This rearrangement joins TRBV7-2 to TRBJ2-5; TRBD2 aligns across 7 bases. The ends lost 7 bases at V and 4 bases at J; junction bases unmatched: 6. Germline V CDR1 and CDR2: SGHTA, FQGNSA. CDR3 length: 13 amino acids. CDR3 sequence (DNA): TGTGCCAGCAACCGGGGGGTGGGAGAGACCCAGTACTTC. Translating gives CASNRGVGETQYF. The whole variable domain, remainder taken from reference TRBV7-2 and TRBJ2-5, is GAGVSQSPSNKVTEKGKDVELRCDPISGHTALYWYRQSLGQGLEFLIYFQGNSAPDKSGLPSDRFSAERTGGSVSTLTIQRTQQEDSAVYLCASNRGVGETQYFGPGTRLLVL.

The chain couples TRBV27 to TRBJ2-2; D might be TRBD2 (6 bases). This CDR3 comprises 13 residues. The V gene's germline CDR1 is MNHEY and CDR2 SMNVEV (reference sequence). V dropped 8 bases and J dropped 5 bases, with 12 bases sitting between them. The CDR3 reads CASSTRETGELFF. The CDR3 DNA reads TGTGCCAGCTCAACTCGGGAGACCGGGGAGCTGTTTTTT.

The table lists this clone with a count of one. This chain joins TRBV10-1 and TRBJ2-7, with 9 bases aligning to TRBD2. CDR3 size: 13 residues. V shed 4 bases, J shed 5 bases, and the junction held 3 bases outside the gene matches. Germline-derived CDR1 and CDR2 are WNHNN and SYGVQD (reference sequence). The CDR3 is CASSAGLANEQYF. CDR3 bases: TGCGCCAGCAGTGCCGGACTAGCGAACGAGCAGTACTTC.

CDR3 coding DNA: TGTGCCAGCAGCTTCGGTTATAGCAATCAGCCCCAGCATTTT. Translating it yields CASSFGYSNQPQHF. The V call is TRBV7-2, the J call TRBJ1-5; no clear D gene. CDR3 length equals 14 residues. Germline V lookup: CDR1 SGHTA, CDR2 FQGNSA. Trimming left V 3 bases short and J 0 bases short, with 6 bases between.

The rearrangement uses TRBV28 and TRBJ2-7; 7 bases are a match to TRBD1. CDR1 is MDHEN and CDR2 is SYDVKM in the germline V gene. The CDR3 contains 15 residues. With V trimmed by 6 bases and J by 2 bases, 10 bases remained unmatched. CDR3 DNA sequence: TGTGCCAGCAGAATAGACAGGGTAAAGCCCTACGAGCAGTACTTC. It encodes CASRIDRVKPYEQYF.

This sequence joins TRBV28 and TRBJ2-3; D is perhaps TRBD1 (7 bases). Per the germline V gene, CDR1 is MDHEN and CDR2 is SYDVKM. V gave up 2 bases and J gave up 0 bases, with 12 bases separating them. CDR3 length equals 16 residues. The CDR3 sequence: CASSLPSGGSTDTQYF. CDR3 bases: TGTGCCAGCAGTTTACCCTCAGGGGGGAGCACAGATACGCAGTATTTT.

This clone was observed once. V gene TRBV13 combines with J gene TRBJ2-1, with D perhaps TRBD2 (6 bases). Germline CDR1 reads PRHDT; CDR2 reads FYEKMQ (reference sequence). This CDR3 contains 13 residues. V lost 2 bases and J lost 9, with 11 bases in between. CDR3: CASSLSVGGEQFF. CDR3 bases: TGTGCCAGCAGCTTAAGTGTGGGGGGTGAGCAGTTCTTC.

The V and J genes are TRBV4-1 and TRBJ1-4, with TRBD1 identical over 10 bases. The V and J ends lost 4 bases and 6 bases, in that order; junction bases with no gene match: 8. This CDR3 is built from 16 residues. Germline assignment: CDR1 MGHRA and CDR2 YSYEKL. The CDR3 DNA reads TGCGCCAGCAGCCGGGCTGGACAGGGGGGGTATGAAAAACTGTTTTTT. It encodes CASSRAGQGGYEKLFF.

V usage is TRBV18 and J usage is TRBJ2-5; 7 nucleotides align to TRBD1. The V gene's germline CDR1 is KGHSH and CDR2 LQKENI. The CDR3 extends over 13 amino acids. V dropped 5 bases and J dropped 5; count of bases not matched to a gene: 5. DNA for the CDR3: TGTGCCAGCTCAGAAGGGGGCCACGAGACCCAGTACTTC. Encoded protein: CASSEGGHETQYF.

The rearrangement joins TRBV4-2 to TRBJ1-2, with D hard to call. CDR3 size: 14 residues. The V gene lost 1 base and the J gene lost 4 bases, with 10 bases spanning the gap. CDR1 LGHNA and CDR2 YNFKEQ come from the germline V gene. The CDR3 sequence is CASSQGALLYGYTF. The CDR3 bases are TGTGCCAGCAGCCAAGGGGCCCTGCTCTATGGCTACACCTTC.

This clone was recorded only once. The chain has TRBV6-6 and TRBJ2-7; 12 nucleotides align to TRBD2. Germline V CDR1 and CDR2: MNHNY, SVGAGI (reference sequence). The V and J ends lost 6 bases and 3 bases, in that order; junction bases with no gene match: 3. CDR3 length: 14 residues. The CDR3 nucleotides are TGTGCCAGCAGGACTAGCGGGAGCATCTACGAGCAGTACTTC. Its translation is CASRTSGSIYEQYF.

This chain uses TRBV7-9 with TRBJ1-4; 7 nucleotides align to TRBD1. CDR1 is SEHNR, CDR2 FQNEAQ, per germline (reference sequence). V was pared by 1 base and J by 0 bases, with 5 bases of the junction left unmatched. The CDR3 contains 17 residues. CDR3 region: CASSLGRGTATNEKLFF. CDR3 sequence (DNA): TGTGCCAGCAGCTTAGGCAGAGGGACAGCAACTAATGAAAAACTGTTTTTT.

CDR3 sequence reads: CASSLRALLDNEQFF. The CDR3 DNA is TGTGCCAGCAGTTTACGTGCACTGCTCGACAATGAGCAGTTCTTC. This chain uses TRBV27 with TRBJ2-1; D is undetermined. This CDR3 spans 15 amino acids. Germline CDR1 is MNHEY and CDR2 is SMNVEV (reference sequence). The V and J ends lost 2 bases and 5 bases respectively, with 13 bases between them.

The J gene is TRBJ1-5, the V gene TRBV6-5; no definite D call. This CDR3 is 13 amino acids long. V lost 0 bases, J lost 5 bases, and 5 bases lay in between. The V gene's germline CDR1 is MNHEY and CDR2 SVGAGI. The CDR3: CASSYSSDQPQHF. The CDR3 nucleotides are TGTGCCAGCAGTTACTCGAGTGATCAGCCCCAGCATTTT.

This clone appeared a few times. The genes are TRBV28 and TRBJ2-7; 13 nucleotides line up with TRBD2. V lost 1 base, J lost 2 bases, and 2 bases stayed unmatched. Looked up from germline, CDR1 is MDHEN and CDR2 is SYDVKM. This CDR3 is built from 16 residues. The CDR3: CASSLSTSGRAYEQYF. The CDR3 coding sequence is TGTGCCAGCAGTTTATCAACTAGCGGGAGGGCCTACGAGCAGTACTTC.

This clone was detected only a few times. The chain links TRBV30 to TRBJ1-2, with D possibly matching TRBD1 (6 bases). In germline, CDR1 is GTSNPN, CDR2 SVGIG (reference sequence). Trimming stripped 1 base from V and 4 bases from J, with 10 bases between. This CDR3 is 13 amino acids long. CDR3 sequence reads: CAWSADSFYGYTF. CDR3 in DNA: TGTGCCTGGAGTGCGGACAGCTTCTATGGCTACACCTTC.

J is TRBJ2-6 and V is TRBV2, with 9 bases that match TRBD1. CDR1 SNHLY and CDR2 FYNNEI come from the germline V gene. After removal of 5 bases from V and 0 bases from J, the junction contained 11 bases not matched to a gene. The CDR3 runs to 19 residues. The DNA for the CDR3 is TGTGCCAGCAGTAGAAACCGGGACAGGGATTCCTCTGGGGCCAACGTCCTGACTTTC. Translation: CASSRNRDRDSSGANVLTF.

The V gene is TRBV7-8, the J gene TRBJ2-5, with a tentative D call TRBD1 (5 bases). The CDR3 contains 15 residues. V was pared by 2 bases and J by 1 base, with 11 bases between. CDR1 SGHVS and CDR2 FQNEAQ come from the germline V gene. The CDR3 loop is CASSLRGIIQETQYF. The DNA of the CDR3 is TGTGCCAGCAGCTTAAGGGGAATCATCCAAGAGACCCAGTACTTC.

CDR3 nucleotide sequence: TGTGCCAGCAGCCTGCGGACAGGGGGAAATGAGCAGTTCTTC. Translation: CASSLRTGGNEQFF. The chain links TRBV7-6 to TRBJ2-1; the match to TRBD1 covers 10 bases. Germline V gene data show CDR1 as SGHVS and CDR2 as FNYEAQ. Trimming cost V 5 bases and J 7 bases; bases outside gene matches: 5. The CDR3 extends over 14 amino acids.

The chain employs TRBV19 and TRBJ1-1; possibly TRBD1 for D (6 bases). V was cut by 5 bases and J by 1 base, with 14 bases left in between. The V gene's germline CDR1 is LNHDA and CDR2 SQIVND (reference sequence). The CDR3 consists of 15 residues. CDR3 bases: TGTGCCAGTAGTGTCCAGGGGACGAGGAACACTGAAGCTTTCTTT. This translates into CASSVQGTRNTEAFF. The full variable domain, with the rest looked up from reference TRBV19 and TRBJ1-1, is DGGITQSPKYLFRKEGQNVTLSCEQNLNHDAMYWYRQDPGQGLRLIYYSQIVNDFQKGDIAEGYSVSREKKESFPLTVTSAQKNPTAFYLCASSVQGTRNTEAFFGQGTRLTVV.

V usage is TRBV27 and J usage is TRBJ2-3; 9 bases agree with TRBD1. This CDR3 has 15 residues. The J segment lost 4 bases and the V segment lost 3 bases, leaving 5 bases of the junction unmatched. The germline V gene encodes CDR1 MNHEY and CDR2 SMNVEV (reference sequence). CDR3 protein: CASSFGTGRADTQYF. CDR3 coding DNA: TGTGCCAGCAGTTTCGGGACAGGGAGGGCAGATACGCAGTATTTT.

This chain uses TRBV15 with TRBJ1-5; D might be TRBD1 (6 bases). The germline V gene has CDR1 LNHNV and CDR2 YYDKDF (reference sequence). Trimming left V 0 bases short and J 2 bases short, with 8 bases between. There are 15 residues in the CDR3. The CDR3 region is CATSRDNRGNQPQHF. The CDR3 nucleotides read TGTGCCACCAGCAGAGACAACAGGGGCAATCAGCCCCAGCATTTT.

CDR3: CASSEWGGSETQYF. As DNA, the CDR3 is TGTGCCAGCAGTGAATGGGGGGGTTCCGAGACCCAGTACTTC. The J gene is TRBJ2-5, the V gene TRBV25-1, with 7 bases fitting TRBD2. Looked up from germline, CDR1 is MGHDK and CDR2 is SYGVNS. The V and J ends lost 1 base and 5 bases, in that order; junction bases with no gene match: 4. The CDR3 is made up of 14 amino acids.

The V call is TRBV6-1, the J call TRBJ1-5; D not certain. V dropped 0 bases and J dropped 3 bases, with 9 bases sitting between them. Germline-derived CDR1 and CDR2 are MNHNS and SASEGT. This CDR3 has 15 residues. In nucleotides, the CDR3 is TGTGCCAGCAGTGAAGCGATACAGCCCAATCAGCCCCAGCATTTT. Its protein product is CASSEAIQPNQPQHF.

This chain joins TRBV4-1 and TRBJ2-1; D not certain. CDR3 length: 15 amino acids. V lost 3 bases, J lost 7 bases, and 16 bases lay in between. Germline-derived CDR1 and CDR2 are MGHRA and YSYEKL. Here the CDR3 DNA reads TGCGCCAGCAGCCATTCGAGAGTCCTGACTAATGAGCAGTTCTTC. Translated: CASSHSRVLTNEQFF.

V and J are TRBV19 and TRBJ1-1; D is ambiguous. With 6 bases removed from V and 0 bases from J, the gap between germline ends came to 11 bases. This CDR3 region has 14 residues. Germline V gene lookup returns CDR1 LNHDA and CDR2 SQIVND (reference sequence). CDR3 in DNA: TGTGCCAGTAGCTTTACTACGGTGAACACTGAAGCTTTCTTT. Protein sequence: CASSFTTVNTEAFF.

DNA of the CDR3: TGTGCCAGCAGTTCCCTGACTAGCGGGGTTCAAGAGACCCAGTACTTC. This codes for CASSSLTSGVQETQYF. The V gene is TRBV28, the J gene TRBJ2-5, with 11 positions matching TRBD2. Germline V gives CDR1 MDHEN, CDR2 SYDVKM. V shed 4 bases and J 2 bases; nucleotides not matched to a gene: 6. The CDR3 totals 16 residues.